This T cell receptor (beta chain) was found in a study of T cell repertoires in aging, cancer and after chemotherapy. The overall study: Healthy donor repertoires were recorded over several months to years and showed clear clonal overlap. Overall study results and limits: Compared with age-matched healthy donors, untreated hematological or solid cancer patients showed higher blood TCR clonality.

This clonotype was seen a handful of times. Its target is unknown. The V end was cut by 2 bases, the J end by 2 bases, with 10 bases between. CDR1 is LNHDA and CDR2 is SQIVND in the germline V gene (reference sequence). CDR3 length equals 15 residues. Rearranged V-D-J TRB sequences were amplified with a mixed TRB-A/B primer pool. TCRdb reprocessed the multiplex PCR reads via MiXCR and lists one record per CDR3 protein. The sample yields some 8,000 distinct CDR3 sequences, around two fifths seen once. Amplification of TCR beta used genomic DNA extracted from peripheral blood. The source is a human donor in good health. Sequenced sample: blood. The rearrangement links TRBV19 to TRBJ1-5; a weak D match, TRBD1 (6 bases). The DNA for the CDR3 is TGTGCCAGTAGTATATTCGGGGGCGGCAATCAGCCCCAGCATTTT. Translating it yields CASSIFGGGNQPQHF.